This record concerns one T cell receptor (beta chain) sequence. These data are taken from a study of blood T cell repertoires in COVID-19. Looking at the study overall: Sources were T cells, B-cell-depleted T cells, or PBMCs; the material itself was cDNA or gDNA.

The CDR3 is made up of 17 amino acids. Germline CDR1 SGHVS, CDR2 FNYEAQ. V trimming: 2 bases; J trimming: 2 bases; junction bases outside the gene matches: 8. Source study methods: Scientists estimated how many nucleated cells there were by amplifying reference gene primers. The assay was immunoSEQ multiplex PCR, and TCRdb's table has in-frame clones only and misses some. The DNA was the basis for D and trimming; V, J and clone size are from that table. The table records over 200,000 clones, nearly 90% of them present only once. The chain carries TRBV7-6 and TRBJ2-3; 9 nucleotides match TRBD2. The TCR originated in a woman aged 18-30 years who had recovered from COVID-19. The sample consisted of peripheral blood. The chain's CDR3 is CASSLSPGTSNTDTQYF. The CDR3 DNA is TGTGCCAGCAGCTTAAGTCCCGGGACTAGCAACACAGATACGCAGTATTTT. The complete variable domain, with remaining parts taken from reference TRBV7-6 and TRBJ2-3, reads GAGVSQSPRYKVTKRGQDVALRCDPISGHVSLYWYRQALGQGPEFLTYFNYEAQQDKSGLPNDRFSAERPEGSISTLTIQRTEQRDSAMYRCASSLSPGTSNTDTQYFGPGTRLTVL.